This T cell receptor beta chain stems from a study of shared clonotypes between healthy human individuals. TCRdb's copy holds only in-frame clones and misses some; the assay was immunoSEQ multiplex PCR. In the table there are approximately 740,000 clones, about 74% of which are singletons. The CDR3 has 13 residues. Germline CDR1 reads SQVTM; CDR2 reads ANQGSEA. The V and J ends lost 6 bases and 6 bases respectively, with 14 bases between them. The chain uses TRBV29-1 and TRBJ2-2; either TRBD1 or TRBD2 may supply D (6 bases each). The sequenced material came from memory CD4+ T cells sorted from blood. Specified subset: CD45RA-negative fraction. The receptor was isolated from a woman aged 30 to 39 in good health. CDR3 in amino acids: CSVGGGGPGELFF. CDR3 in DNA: TGCAGCGTGGGAGGAGGGGGTCCCGGGGAGCTGTTTTTT.